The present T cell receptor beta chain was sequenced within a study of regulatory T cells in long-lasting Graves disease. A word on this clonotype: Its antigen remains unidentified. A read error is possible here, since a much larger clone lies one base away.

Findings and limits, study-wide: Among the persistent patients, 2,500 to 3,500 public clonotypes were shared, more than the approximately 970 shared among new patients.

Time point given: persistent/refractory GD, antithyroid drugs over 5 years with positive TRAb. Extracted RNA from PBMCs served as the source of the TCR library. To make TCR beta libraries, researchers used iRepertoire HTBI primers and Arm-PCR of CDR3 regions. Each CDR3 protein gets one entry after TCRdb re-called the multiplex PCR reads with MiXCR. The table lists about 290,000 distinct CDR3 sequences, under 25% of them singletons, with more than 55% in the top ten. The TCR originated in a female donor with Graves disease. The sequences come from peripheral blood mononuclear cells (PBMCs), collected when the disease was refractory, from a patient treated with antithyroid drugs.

CDR3 amino acids: CASSYTGVSYGHTF. CDR3 in DNA: TGTGCCAGCAGTTACACAGGGGTTTCCTATGGCCACACCTTC. This rearrangement joins TRBV6-2 or TRBV6-3 to TRBJ1-2; 7 positions match TRBD1. CDR3 size: 14 residues. The germline gives CDR1 MNHEY, CDR2 SVGEGT.